This TCR beta chain was found in a study of blood T cell repertoires in COVID-19. Study information: For recovered donors of Cohort 3, there were two negative PCRs, clearance, or symptom resolution. Collection of acute and convalescent COVID-19 samples took place in the United States, Italy and Spain. Nucleic acid was either cDNA or gDNA, and it came from T cells, B-cell-depleted T cells, or PBMCs.

Germline V lookup: CDR1 KGHDR, CDR2 SFDVKD. The CDR3 has 16 residues. V was clipped by 1 base and J by 0 bases, with 8 bases between them. The cohort comprised adults aged 18 to 89 years residing in about two dozen US areas. Clones were read by immunoSEQ multiplex PCR, and TCRdb kept only the in-frame ones, dropping some. The table includes roughly 150,000 clones, 79% detected once. The rearrangement joins TRBV24-1 to TRBJ2-2; no definite D call. Input material: PBMCs or T cells enriched from blood (not recorded which). The receptor was isolated from a woman aged 70-85 years in a cohort exposed to, infected with or recovered from COVID-19 (not recorded which). The CDR3 loop is CATSDLESTNTGELFF. For the CDR3, the DNA is TGTGCCACCAGTGATTTAGAAAGCACGAACACCGGGGAGCTGTTTTTT.